The rows below give T cell receptor beta chains drawn from one sample of a study of blood T cell repertoires in COVID-19. Generated by immunoSEQ multiplex PCR, the TCRdb table keeps only in-frame clones and is missing some. The sample lists about 290,000 clones, about 82% occurring once. Sequencing was performed on peripheral blood. Receptors originate from a woman in her forties or fifties with active or convalescent COVID-19. The CDR3 runs from the conserved cysteine through the conserved F or W. The D gene is left open where the match is weak. Clone size is stated in some rows and not others, as once, few, many or a class when expanded.

cdr3_nt	cdr3_aa	clone_size	v_call	j_call	d_call	cdr3_length
TGCGCCAGCAGCAATGGACTAGCCGGGGAGACCCAGTACTTC	CASSNGLAGETQYF	NA	TRBV4-1	TRBJ2-5	TRBD2	14
TGTGCCAGTAGTGTGACAACCCCACTAGCTCAGGAGACCCAGTACTTC	CASSVTTPLAQETQYF	many	TRBV19	TRBJ2-5	NA	16
TGTGCCAGCAGTTCCCTGGGACAGGGGGCCAATCAGCCCCAGCATTTT	CASSSLGQGANQPQHF	once	TRBV28	TRBJ1-5	TRBD1	16
TGTGCCAGCAGCTTAGCACGCAGGCCGAACACTGAAGCTTTCTTT	CASSLARRPNTEAFF	NA	TRBV11-2	TRBJ1-1	NA	15
TGTGCCAGCAGTTCTCACGGTATAGATGAGCAGTTCTTC	CASSSHGIDEQFF	NA	TRBV6-5	TRBJ2-1	NA	13
TGTGCCAGTAGGGGACTAGCGGACCCCTACAATGAGCAGTTCTTC	CASRGLADPYNEQFF	NA	TRBV19	TRBJ2-1	TRBD2	15
TGTGCCAGCAGTCGCCGGGACAGGGCTAAGGAGAGCTATGGCTACACCTTC	CASSRRDRAKESYGYTF	NA	TRBV6-2/TRBV6-3	TRBJ1-2	TRBD1	17
TGTGCCCGAGGGAGGAGAGCTAACTATGGCTACACCTTC	CARGRRANYGYTF	NA	TRBV5-3	TRBJ1-2	NA	13
TGTGCCAGCAGCTCGGGACAGGGAGGAACCTACGAGCAGTACTTC	CASSSGQGGTYEQYF	NA	TRBV7-6	TRBJ2-7	TRBD1	15
TGTGCCAGCAGCGCCGACTCGACTCCCTACGAGCAGTACTTC	CASSADSTPYEQYF	NA	TRBV9	TRBJ2-7	NA	14
TGTGCCAGCAGCCGTTCCCGGGGTACGCAGTATTTT	CASSRSRGTQYF	NA	TRBV3-1/TRBV3-2	TRBJ2-3	NA	12
TGTGCCAGCAGGGGTGAGGGGGAATCACCCCTCCACTTT	CASRGEGESPLHF	NA	TRBV2	TRBJ1-6	NA	13
TGTGCCAGCAGCCAAGGGGCAGGGATTCAGCCCCAGCATTTT	CASSQGAGIQPQHF	NA	TRBV3-1/TRBV3-2	TRBJ1-5	NA	14
TGTGCCAGCATGGCGGGAGGGTTCAATGAGCAGTTCTTC	CASMAGGFNEQFF	NA	TRBV25-1	TRBJ2-1	TRBD2	13
TGCGCCAGCAGTGACGGACAGGGGGTCGGGAACACTGAAGCTTTCTTT	CASSDGQGVGNTEAFF	NA	TRBV10-1	TRBJ1-1	TRBD1	16
TGTGCCAGCATACTAGCGGGAGGGCCTGAGTACGAGCAGTACTTC	CASILAGGPEYEQYF	NA	TRBV6-4	TRBJ2-7	TRBD2	15
TGTGCCAGTAGTAAAGGACAGGGTAGCACAGATACGCAGTATTTT	CASSKGQGSTDTQYF	NA	TRBV19	TRBJ2-3	TRBD1	15
TGTGCCACTGGGGAGGGAGGGCCCTACGAGCAGTACTTC	CATGEGGPYEQYF	NA	TRBV6-5	TRBJ2-7	TRBD2	13
TGCGCCAGCAGCCGGACTAGCGGTTCCTACGAGCAGTACTTC	CASSRTSGSYEQYF	NA	TRBV5-1	TRBJ2-7	TRBD2	14
TGTGCCAGTAGTATTCGGCCTTCGGGACAGGGGGTCCAAGAGACCCAGTACTTC	CASSIRPSGQGVQETQYF	NA	TRBV19	TRBJ2-5	TRBD1	18
TGTGCCAGCTCACCCCAACAGGGACGAACCGGGGAGCTGTTTTTT	CASSPQQGRTGELFF	NA	TRBV18	TRBJ2-2	NA	15
TGTGCCAGCAGTTCCCCGGGACAGGGCGGGTCACCCCTCCACTTT	CASSSPGQGGSPLHF	once	TRBV6-1	TRBJ1-6	TRBD1	15
TGTGCCAGCAGCTTAATGGCTTCGTCCTACGAGCAGTACTTC	CASSLMASSYEQYF	few	TRBV7-9	TRBJ2-7	NA	14
TGTGCCAGCAGCACCCGACGAGCGGGGGTTTACAATGAGCAGTTCTTC	CASSTRRAGVYNEQFF	NA	TRBV7-8	TRBJ2-1	TRBD2	16
TGCGCCAGCAGCTTGAGCGGGAGGGTTGGTGAGCAGTTCTTC	CASSLSGRVGEQFF	NA	TRBV5-1	TRBJ2-1	TRBD2	14
TGTGCCATCAGCCCGGGGGGGCAAAATTCACCCCTCCACTTT	CAISPGGQNSPLHF	NA	TRBV10-3	TRBJ1-6	NA	14
TGTGCCATCAGTGAGTCGTATGGGAGGGCCACCGGGGAGCTGTTTTTT	CAISESYGRATGELFF	NA	TRBV10-3	TRBJ2-2	TRBD2	16
TGTGCCATCGGTAGTGGGGCAGGGAGGTACGAGCAGTACTTC	CAIGSGAGRYEQYF	NA	TRBV10-3	TRBJ2-7	NA	14
TGTGCCAGCAGCTTAGTCGGAGGTGGTGCGGGGGAGCAGTACTTC	CASSLVGGGAGEQYF	NA	TRBV7-9	TRBJ2-7	NA	15